These 27 T cell receptor beta chains came from one sample sequenced in a study of OX40 agonist ivuxolimab in advanced cancers. Produced via immunoSEQ multiplex PCR; TCRdb's table is partial and in-frame only. The data contain fewer than 55,000 clones, around 80% of them seen just once; the ten biggest clones take up around 6.8%. The material was CD4+ or CD8+ T cells sorted from blood, obtained in a trial of the OX40 agonist ivuxolimab. Receptor source: an adult with an advanced solid tumor such as melanoma, head and neck, liver or kidney cancer.

This chain joins TRBV7-2 and TRBJ1-3; no definite D call. The ends were cut back, 3 bases at V and 0 bases at J, with 6 bases in the middle. This CDR3 region has 14 residues. CDR1 is SGHTA and CDR2 is FQGNSA in the germline V gene. This chain's CDR3 is CASSFEASGNTIYF. CDR3 nucleotide sequence: TGTGCCAGCAGCTTCGAAGCCTCTGGAAACACCATATATTTT. Variable domain in full (rest from reference TRBV7-2 and TRBJ1-3): GAGVSQSPSNKVTEKGKDVELRCDPISGHTALYWYRQSLGQGLEFLIYFQGNSAPDKSGLPSDRFSAERTGGSVSTLTIQRTQQEDSAVYLCASSFEASGNTIYFGEGSWLTVV.

This sequence joins TRBV16 and TRBJ1-3, with 7 bases fitting TRBD1. CDR1 is KGHSY and CDR2 is FQNENV in the germline V gene. This CDR3 comprises 15 residues. The V and J ends lost 2 bases and 2 bases, in that order; junction bases with no gene match: 3. The CDR3 DNA follows: TGTGCCAGCAGCCAAAAGAGGGGGCCTGGAAACACCATATATTTT. Translating gives CASSQKRGPGNTIYF. Supplemented by reference TRBV16 and TRBJ1-3, the full variable domain reads GEEVAQTPKHLVRGEGQKAKLYCAPIKGHSYVFWYQQVLKNEFKFLISFQNENVFDETGMPKERFSAKCLPNSPCSLEIQATKLEDSAVYFCASSQKRGPGNTIYFGEGSWLTVV.

This chain uses TRBV7-2 with TRBJ2-5, with D tentatively TRBD2 (6 bases). The germline V and J ends were trimmed by 6 bases and 5 bases, with 16 bases remaining between them. The CDR3 is 14 residues long. Germline V lookup: CDR1 SGHTA, CDR2 FQGNSA. CDR3 protein: CASRLGTAAETQYF. The CDR3 DNA reads as TGTGCCAGCAGACTCGGGACTGCTGCGGAGACCCAGTACTTC.

V and J are TRBV7-6 and TRBJ2-1; D perhaps matches TRBD2 (5 bases). V shed 1 base and J shed 5 bases, with 9 bases lying between them. The CDR3 consists of 14 residues. Germline V gives CDR1 SGHVS, CDR2 FNYEAQ. The CDR3 region has the DNA TGTGCCAGCAGCTTAGATCCGGGGAACAATGAGCAGTTCTTC. Its translation is CASSLDPGNNEQFF.

The V gene is TRBV6-5, the J gene TRBJ2-7, with D perhaps matching TRBD1 or TRBD2 (5 bases each). Germline V lookup: CDR1 MNHEY, CDR2 SVGAGI. This CDR3 has 14 residues. V dropped 3 bases and J dropped 3 bases, with 12 bases sitting between them. The chain's CDR3 is CASSYGDRNYEQYF. DNA of the CDR3: TGTGCCAGCAGTTATGGGGACCGCAACTACGAGCAGTACTTC.

The J gene is TRBJ1-5, the V gene TRBV9, with 7 bases that match TRBD1. This CDR3 spans 14 amino acids. Unmatched junction bases numbered 6, after V lost 2 bases and J lost 7 bases. Germline V gene data show CDR1 as SGDLS and CDR2 as YYNGEE. The CDR3 is CASSVNRGRQPQHF. In DNA form, the CDR3 reads TGTGCCAGCAGCGTTAACAGGGGCAGGCAGCCCCAGCATTTT.

This chain uses TRBV5-1 with TRBJ2-5; D possibly corresponds to TRBD1 (5 bases). This CDR3 contains 13 residues. CDR1 and CDR2 from the germline V gene are SGHRS and YFSETQ. V shed 4 bases and J shed 2 bases, with 9 bases lying between them. Here the CDR3 reads CASSKDIQETQYF. The CDR3 DNA reads as TGCGCCAGCAGCAAGGACATACAAGAGACCCAGTACTTC.

The chain combines TRBV7-2 with TRBJ1-1, with D unresolved. V was shortened by 1 base and J by 2 bases, with 11 bases between the two germline ends. CDR3 length equals 15 residues. The germline CDR1 and CDR2 sequences are SGHTA and FQGNSA. The CDR3 is CASSLVSQPNTEAFF. Written as DNA, the CDR3 is TGTGCCAGCAGCTTAGTGAGCCAGCCAAACACTGAAGCTTTCTTT.

This clone is judged medium-sized. The rearrangement joins TRBV4-3 to TRBJ1-2; D is unclear. V was pared by 0 bases and J by 5 bases, with 7 bases between. The V gene's germline CDR1 is LGHNA and CDR2 YSLEER. This CDR3 is built from 13 residues. The CDR3 bases are TGCGCCAGCAGCCAAGACGTCCAGTATGGCTACACCTTC. It yields the protein CASSQDVQYGYTF.

This rearrangement joins TRBV27 to TRBJ2-1, with D possibly matching TRBD2 (6 bases). Between the trimmed V and J ends, which lost 2 bases and 2 bases, there was a span of 10 bases. The CDR3 has 15 residues. The germline V gene has CDR1 MNHEY and CDR2 SMNVEV (reference sequence). The CDR3 protein is CASSLGGGAYNEQFF. In DNA form, the CDR3 reads TGTGCCAGCAGTTTAGGCGGAGGGGCCTACAATGAGCAGTTCTTC.

This chain joins TRBV6-5 and TRBJ2-1; a possible D gene is TRBD1 (5 bases). The germline V gene encodes CDR1 MNHEY and CDR2 SVGAGI. There are 13 residues in the CDR3. V was trimmed by 7 bases and J by 5 bases, leaving 12 bases between them. The CDR3 protein is CASTAGINNEQFF. The CDR3 nucleotides are TGTGCCAGCACGGCAGGGATTAACAATGAGCAGTTCTTC.

V is TRBV10-1 and J is TRBJ2-2; no definite D call. Trimming removed 4 bases at V and 4 bases at J, with 7 bases between. The CDR3 runs 13 residues. Germline CDR1 reads WNHNN; CDR2 reads SYGVQD (reference sequence). CDR3 sequence (DNA): TGCGCCAGCAGTGGGTTTGCCACCGGGGAGCTGTTTTTT. Residues: CASSGFATGELFF.

The genes are TRBV7-9 and TRBJ2-1, with 9 bases aligning to TRBD2. With 5 bases clipped from V and 2 bases from J, the junction kept 13 bases outside the gene matches. The CDR3 is made up of 18 amino acids. CDR1 and CDR2 (germline): SEHNR, FQNEAQ (reference sequence). For the CDR3, the DNA is TGTGCCAGCAGCCCGCCATATAGCGGGAGTGATCCCTACAATGAGCAGTTCTTC. Translated, it gives CASSPPYSGSDPYNEQFF.

This clone was seen just once. The gene calls are TRBV6-5 and TRBJ2-3, with D possibly matching TRBD1 (5 bases). CDR1 MNHEY and CDR2 SVGAGI come from the germline V gene. V lost 2 bases and J 5 bases, leaving 11 bases between the germline ends. This CDR3 comprises 14 residues. CDR3 DNA: TGTGCCAGCAGTTACCAGGGCGACCGAGATACGCAGTATTTT. Amino acids: CASSYQGDRDTQYF.

This sequence joins TRBV11-2 and TRBJ2-1; 10 bases line up with TRBD2. Germline CDR1 reads SGHAT; CDR2 reads FQNNGV. J was trimmed by 8 bases and V by 2 bases; bases with no gene match: 12. The CDR3 has 17 amino acids. The CDR3 spells CASSLKAGGPKDDEQFF. DNA for the CDR3: TGTGCCAGCAGCTTAAAAGCGGGAGGGCCGAAGGACGATGAGCAGTTCTTC.

Here the CDR3 reads CSVLKLAGVGYEQYF. CDR3 DNA: TGCAGCGTTCTTAAACTAGCGGGAGTAGGGTACGAGCAGTACTTC. The rearrangement links TRBV29-1 to TRBJ2-7; 11 positions match TRBD2. This CDR3 has 15 residues. V gave up 5 bases and J gave up 4 bases; unmatched junction bases: 10. The germline V gene encodes CDR1 SQVTM and CDR2 ANQGSEA.

This chain links TRBV5-1 with TRBJ1-6, with a weak D call TRBD1 (5 bases). The germline V and J ends were trimmed by 4 bases and 7 bases, with 18 bases remaining between them. The V gene's germline CDR1 is SGHRS and CDR2 YFSETQ. The CDR3 sequence is 16 residues long. The CDR3 spells CASSPRGGSTNSPLHF. The CDR3 DNA follows: TGCGCCAGCAGCCCGCGGGGGGGGAGTACGAATTCACCCCTCCACTTT.

The CDR3 DNA reads TGTGCCAGCCGAATCCTCGACAGGCAAGAGACCCAGTACTTC. Protein sequence: CASRILDRQETQYF. The rearrangement uses TRBV21-1 and TRBJ2-5; the tabulated D call, TRBD1, remains unverified against the DNA. TRBV21-1 is termed a pseudogene. The CDR3 sequence is 14 residues long.

The V call is TRBV5-4, the J call TRBJ1-6, with D possibly matching TRBD1 (6 bases). The CDR3 contains 16 residues. V was trimmed by 0 bases and J by 9 bases, leaving 16 bases between them. CDR1 and CDR2 from the germline V gene are SGHNT and YYREEE (reference sequence). CDR3 in DNA: TGTGCCAGCAGCTTGGATGGAAAACAGGGAATTTCACCCCTCCACTTT. The encoded protein is CASSLDGKQGISPLHF.

V and J are TRBV16 and TRBJ2-1; D may correspond to TRBD1 or TRBD2 (6 bases each). The CDR3 length is 12 residues. The V gene lost 4 bases and the J gene lost 6 bases, with 7 bases spanning the gap. In germline, CDR1 is KGHSY, CDR2 FQNENV. CDR3 bases: TGTGCCAGCAGCCGGGGGGCCAATGAGCAGTTCTTC. It encodes CASSRGANEQFF.

The chain recombines TRBV7-6 with TRBJ2-1, with 7 nucleotides matching TRBD2. The junction had 4 bases not matched to a gene; V was cut back by 4 bases and J by 10 bases. The V gene's germline CDR1 is SGHVS and CDR2 FNYEAQ. CDR3 length: 12 residues. The CDR3 nucleotides read TGTGCCAGCAGCTCGTGGGAGGGAGAGCAGTTCTTC. Residues: CASSSWEGEQFF. Based on the CDR3 plus reference TRBV7-6 and TRBJ2-1, the full variable domain is GAGVSQSPRYKVTKRGQDVALRCDPISGHVSLYWYRQALGQGPEFLTYFNYEAQQDKSGLPNDRFSAERPEGSISTLTIQRTEQRDSAMYRCASSSWEGEQFFGPGTRLTVL.

The rearrangement uses TRBV6-5 and TRBJ2-3; D remains ambiguous. The CDR3 totals 11 residues. The V gene's germline CDR1 is MNHEY and CDR2 SVGAGI. V lost 6 bases and J lost 3, with 4 bases in between. The CDR3 loop is CASRWTDTQYF. CDR3 in DNA: TGTGCCAGCAGGTGGACAGATACGCAGTATTTT.

The V gene is TRBV18, the J gene TRBJ1-4; D is unclear. V lost 6 bases and J lost 0, with 8 bases in between. CDR3 length: 14 amino acids. Germline lookup yields CDR1 KGHSH and CDR2 LQKENI. DNA for the CDR3: TGTGCCAGCTCCCCAGTTCCAACTAATGAAAAACTGTTTTTT. Amino acids: CASSPVPTNEKLFF.

The chain is built from TRBV19 and TRBJ2-1; 9 bases agree with TRBD1. The V gene end was trimmed by 0 bases and the J gene end by 11 bases; junction bases not matched to a gene: 8. The germline gives CDR1 LNHDA, CDR2 SQIVND (reference sequence). This CDR3 spans 15 amino acids. In nucleotides, the CDR3 is TGTGCCAGTAGTATAGATAGGGGACAGGGATTGAAGCAGTTCTTC. Protein product: CASSIDRGQGLKQFF.

The gene calls are TRBV4-1 and TRBJ2-5; 10 bases fit TRBD2. The CDR3 extends over 17 amino acids. Germline CDR1 reads MGHRA; CDR2 reads YSYEKL. V shed 0 bases, J shed 2 bases, and the junction held 6 bases outside the gene matches. The CDR3 sequence: CASSQEGAGGGQETQYF. In nucleotides, the CDR3 is TGCGCCAGCAGCCAAGAGGGAGCGGGAGGGGGACAAGAGACCCAGTACTTC.

CDR3 coding DNA: TGTGCCAGTAGACGGACAGAAAAATACGAGCAGTACTTC. It translates to CASRRTEKYEQYF. The chain combines TRBV19 with TRBJ2-7, with a weak D call TRBD1 (6 bases). V was cut by 6 bases and J by 4 bases, with 13 bases left in between. Germline V lookup: CDR1 LNHDA, CDR2 SQIVND (reference sequence). This CDR3 contains 13 residues.

The rearrangement uses TRBV19 and TRBJ1-5, with 10 bases aligning to TRBD1. The CDR3 is made up of 20 amino acids. Germline V gene sequence: CDR1 LNHDA, CDR2 SQIVND (reference sequence). V lost 8 bases to trimming and J lost 0 bases; unmatched junction nucleotides: 19. CDR3 residues: CASHLRGGTGAINSNQPQHF. The CDR3 coding sequence is TGTGCCAGTCACCTTAGGGGGGGGACAGGGGCCATCAATAGCAATCAGCCCCAGCATTTT.